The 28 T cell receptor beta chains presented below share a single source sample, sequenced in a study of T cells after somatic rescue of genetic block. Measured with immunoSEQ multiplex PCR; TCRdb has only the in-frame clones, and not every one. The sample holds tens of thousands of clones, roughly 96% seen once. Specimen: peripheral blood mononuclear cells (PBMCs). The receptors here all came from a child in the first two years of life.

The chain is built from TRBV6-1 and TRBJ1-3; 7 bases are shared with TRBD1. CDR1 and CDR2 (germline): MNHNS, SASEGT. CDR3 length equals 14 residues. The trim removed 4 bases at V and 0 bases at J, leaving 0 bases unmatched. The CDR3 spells CASSGTGSGNTIYF. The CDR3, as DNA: TGTGCCAGCAGTGGGACAGGCTCTGGAAACACCATATATTTT.

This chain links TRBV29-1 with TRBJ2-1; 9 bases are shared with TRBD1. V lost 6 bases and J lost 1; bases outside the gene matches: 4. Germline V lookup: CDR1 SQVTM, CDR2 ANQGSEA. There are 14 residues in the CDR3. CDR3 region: CSVGGQGSYNEQFF. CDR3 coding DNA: TGCAGCGTGGGGGGACAGGGTTCCTACAATGAGCAGTTCTTC.

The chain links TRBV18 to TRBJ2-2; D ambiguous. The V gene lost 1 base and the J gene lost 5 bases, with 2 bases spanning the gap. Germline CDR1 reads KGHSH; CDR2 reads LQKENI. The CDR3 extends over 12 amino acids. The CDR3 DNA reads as TGTGCCAGCTCACCACGGACCGGGGAGCTGTTTTTT. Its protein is CASSPRTGELFF.

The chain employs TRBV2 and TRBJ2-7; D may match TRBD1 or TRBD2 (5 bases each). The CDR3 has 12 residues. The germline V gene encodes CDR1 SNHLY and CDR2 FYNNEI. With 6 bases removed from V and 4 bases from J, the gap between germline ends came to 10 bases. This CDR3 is CASRGDSYEQYF. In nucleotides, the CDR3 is TGTGCCAGCAGGGGGGATTCTTACGAGCAGTACTTC.

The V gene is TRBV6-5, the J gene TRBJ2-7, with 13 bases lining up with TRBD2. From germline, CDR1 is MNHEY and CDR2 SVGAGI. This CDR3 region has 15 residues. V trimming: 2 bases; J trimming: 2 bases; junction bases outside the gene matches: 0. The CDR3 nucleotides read TGTGCCAGCAGTTACACTAGCGGGAGGGCCTACGAGCAGTACTTC. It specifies CASSYTSGRAYEQYF.

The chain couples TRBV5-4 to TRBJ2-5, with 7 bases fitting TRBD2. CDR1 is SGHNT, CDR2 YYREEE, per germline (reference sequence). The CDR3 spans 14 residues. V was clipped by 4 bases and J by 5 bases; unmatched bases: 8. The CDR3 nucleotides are TGTGCCAGCAGCGGGAGGGGTCTAGGGGAGACCCAGTACTTC. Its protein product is CASSGRGLGETQYF. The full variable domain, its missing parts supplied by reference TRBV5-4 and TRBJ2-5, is ETGVTQSPTHLIKTRGQQVTLRCSSQSGHNTVSWYQQALGQGPQFIFQYYREEENGRGNFPPRFSGLQFPNYSSELNVNALELDDSALYLCASSGRGLGETQYFGPGTRLLVL.

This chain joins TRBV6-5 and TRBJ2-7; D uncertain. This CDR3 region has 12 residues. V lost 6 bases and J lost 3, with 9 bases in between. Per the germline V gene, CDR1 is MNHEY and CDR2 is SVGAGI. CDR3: CASSRTNYEQYF. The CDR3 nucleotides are TGTGCCAGCAGCCGTACAAACTACGAGCAGTACTTC.

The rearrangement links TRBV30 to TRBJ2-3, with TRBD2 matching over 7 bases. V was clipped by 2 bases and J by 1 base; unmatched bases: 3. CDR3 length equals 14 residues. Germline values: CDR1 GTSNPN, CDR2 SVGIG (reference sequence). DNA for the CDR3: TGTGCCTGGAGTAAGGGAGGGGGCACAGATACGCAGTATTTT. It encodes CAWSKGGGTDTQYF.

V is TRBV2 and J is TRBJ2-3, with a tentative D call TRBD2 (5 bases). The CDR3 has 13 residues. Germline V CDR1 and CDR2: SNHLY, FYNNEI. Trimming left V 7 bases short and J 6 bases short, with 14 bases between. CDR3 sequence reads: CASIEGEGDTQYF. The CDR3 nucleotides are TGTGCCAGCATCGAGGGAGAAGGGGATACGCAGTATTTT. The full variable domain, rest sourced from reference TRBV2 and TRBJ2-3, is EPEVTQTPSHQVTQMGQEVILRCVPISNHLYFYWYRQILGQKVEFLVSFYNNEISEKSEIFDDQFSVERPDGSNFTLKIRSTKLEDSAMYFCASIEGEGDTQYFGPGTRLTVL.

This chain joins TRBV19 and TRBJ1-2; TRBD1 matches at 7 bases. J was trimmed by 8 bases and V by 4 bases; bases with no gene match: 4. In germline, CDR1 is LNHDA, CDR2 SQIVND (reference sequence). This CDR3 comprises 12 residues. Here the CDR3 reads CASSTWTGGYTF. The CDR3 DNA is TGTGCCAGTAGTACCTGGACAGGAGGCTACACCTTC.

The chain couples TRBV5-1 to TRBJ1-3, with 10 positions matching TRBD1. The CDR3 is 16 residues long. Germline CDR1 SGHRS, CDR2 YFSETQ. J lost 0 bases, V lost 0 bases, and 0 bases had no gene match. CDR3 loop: CASSLGQGASGNTIYF. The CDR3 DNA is TGCGCCAGCAGCTTGGGACAGGGGGCCTCTGGAAACACCATATATTTT.

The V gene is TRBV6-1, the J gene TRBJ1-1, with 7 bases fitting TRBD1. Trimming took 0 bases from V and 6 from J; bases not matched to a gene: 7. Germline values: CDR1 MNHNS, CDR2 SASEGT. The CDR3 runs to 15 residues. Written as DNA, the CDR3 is TGTGCCAGCAGTGAAGCCCTGAGGAGGGGGCCTGAAGCTTTCTTT. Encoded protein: CASSEALRRGPEAFF.

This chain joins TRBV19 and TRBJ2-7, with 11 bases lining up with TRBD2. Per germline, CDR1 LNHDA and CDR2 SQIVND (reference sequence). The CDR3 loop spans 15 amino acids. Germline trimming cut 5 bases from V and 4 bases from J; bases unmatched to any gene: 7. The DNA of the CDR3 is TGTGCCAGTAGTTATACTAGCGGGAGAGGTTACGAGCAGTACTTC. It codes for CASSYTSGRGYEQYF.

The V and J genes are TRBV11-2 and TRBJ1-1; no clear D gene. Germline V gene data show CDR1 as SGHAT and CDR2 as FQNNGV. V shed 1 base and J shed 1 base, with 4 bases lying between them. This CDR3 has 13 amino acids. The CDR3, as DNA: TGTGCCAGCAGCTTAGTCGGGAACACTGAAGCTTTCTTT. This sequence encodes CASSLVGNTEAFF.

CDR3 sequence reads: CASSILYSNQPQHF. CDR3 coding DNA: TGTGCCAGTAGTATCCTGTATAGCAATCAGCCCCAGCATTTT. The rearrangement joins TRBV19 to TRBJ1-5; D is uncertain. The V end lost 3 bases, the J end lost 0 bases, and 6 bases lay between the germline ends. CDR3 length equals 14 residues. Germline CDR1 and CDR2: LNHDA and SQIVND (reference sequence).

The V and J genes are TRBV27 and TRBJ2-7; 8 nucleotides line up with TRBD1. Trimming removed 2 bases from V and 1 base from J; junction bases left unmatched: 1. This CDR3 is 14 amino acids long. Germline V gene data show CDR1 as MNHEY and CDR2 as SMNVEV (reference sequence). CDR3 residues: CASSLGTGSYEQYF. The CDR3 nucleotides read TGTGCCAGCAGTTTAGGGACAGGATCCTACGAGCAGTACTTC.

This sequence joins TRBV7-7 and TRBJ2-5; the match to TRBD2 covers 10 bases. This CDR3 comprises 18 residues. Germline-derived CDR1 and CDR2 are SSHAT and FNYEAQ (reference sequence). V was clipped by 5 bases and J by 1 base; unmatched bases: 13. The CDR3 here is CASSLGRTGTSAQETQYF. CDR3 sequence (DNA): TGTGCCAGCAGCCTAGGAAGGACCGGGACTAGCGCCCAAGAGACCCAGTACTTC.

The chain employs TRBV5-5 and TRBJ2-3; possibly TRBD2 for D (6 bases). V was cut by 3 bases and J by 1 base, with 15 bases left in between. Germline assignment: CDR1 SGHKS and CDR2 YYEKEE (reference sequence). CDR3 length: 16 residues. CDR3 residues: CASSSHIQRGTDTQYF. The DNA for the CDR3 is TGTGCCAGCAGCTCCCACATTCAGCGGGGCACAGATACGCAGTATTTT.

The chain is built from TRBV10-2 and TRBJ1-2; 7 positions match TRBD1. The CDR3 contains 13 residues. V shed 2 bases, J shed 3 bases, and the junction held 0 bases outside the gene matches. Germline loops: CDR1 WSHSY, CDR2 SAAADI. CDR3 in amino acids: CASSETGDYGYTF. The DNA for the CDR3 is TGCGCCAGCAGTGAGACAGGGGACTATGGCTACACCTTC.

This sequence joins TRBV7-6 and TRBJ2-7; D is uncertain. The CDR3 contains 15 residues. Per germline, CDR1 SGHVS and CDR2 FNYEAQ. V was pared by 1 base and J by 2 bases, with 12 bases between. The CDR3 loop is CASSLVDAQAYEQYF. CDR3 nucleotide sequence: TGTGCCAGCAGCTTAGTGGACGCGCAAGCCTACGAGCAGTACTTC.

CDR3 in DNA: TGTGCCAGCAGTGACTTTTTTTACGAGCAGTACTTC. Translating it yields CASSDFFYEQYF. The rearrangement joins TRBV6-1 to TRBJ2-7; D gene uncertain. Trimming removed 3 bases from V and 4 bases from J, with 7 bases in between. This CDR3 contains 12 residues. CDR1 is MNHNS, CDR2 SASEGT, per germline.

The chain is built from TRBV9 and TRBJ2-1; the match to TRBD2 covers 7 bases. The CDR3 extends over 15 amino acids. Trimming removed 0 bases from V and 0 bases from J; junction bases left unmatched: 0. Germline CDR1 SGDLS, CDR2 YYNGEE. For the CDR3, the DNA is TGTGCCAGCAGCGTAGGCGGGGGCTCCTACAATGAGCAGTTCTTC. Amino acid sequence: CASSVGGGSYNEQFF. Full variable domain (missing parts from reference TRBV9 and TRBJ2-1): DSGVTQTPKHLITATGQRVTLRCSPRSGDLSVYWYQQSLDQGLQFLIQYYNGEERAKGNILERFSAQQFPDLHSELNLSSLELGDSALYFCASSVGGGSYNEQFFGPGTRLTVL.

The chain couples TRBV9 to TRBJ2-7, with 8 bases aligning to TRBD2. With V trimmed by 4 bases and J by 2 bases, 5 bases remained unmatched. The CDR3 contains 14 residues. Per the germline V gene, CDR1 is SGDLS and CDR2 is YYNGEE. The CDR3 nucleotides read TGTGCCAGCAGCCCAAGCGGGAGAGCCTACGAGCAGTACTTC. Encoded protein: CASSPSGRAYEQYF. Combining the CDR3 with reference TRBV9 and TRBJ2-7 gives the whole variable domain DSGVTQTPKHLITATGQRVTLRCSPRSGDLSVYWYQQSLDQGLQFLIQYYNGEERAKGNILERFSAQQFPDLHSELNLSSLELGDSALYFCASSPSGRAYEQYFGPGTRLTVT.

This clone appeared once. CDR3 region: CASSKEAVNYGYTF. Here the CDR3 DNA reads TGTGCCAGCAGCAAAGAAGCAGTTAACTATGGCTACACCTTC. The chain uses TRBV21-1 and TRBJ1-2. TRBV21-1 is a known pseudogene. The CDR3 runs to 14 residues.

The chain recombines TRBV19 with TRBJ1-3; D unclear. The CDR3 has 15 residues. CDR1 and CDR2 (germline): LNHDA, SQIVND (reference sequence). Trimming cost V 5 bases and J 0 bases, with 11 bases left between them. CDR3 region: CASSPTVSSGNTIYF. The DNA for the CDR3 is TGTGCCAGTAGTCCGACCGTCTCCTCTGGAAACACCATATATTTT.

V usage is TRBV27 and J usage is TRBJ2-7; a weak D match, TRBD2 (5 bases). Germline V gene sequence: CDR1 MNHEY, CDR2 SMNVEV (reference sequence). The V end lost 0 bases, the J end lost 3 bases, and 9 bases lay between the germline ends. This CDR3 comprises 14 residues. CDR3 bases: TGTGCCAGCAGTTTATCCAGCGGAGGCTACGAGCAGTACTTC. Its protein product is CASSLSSGGYEQYF.

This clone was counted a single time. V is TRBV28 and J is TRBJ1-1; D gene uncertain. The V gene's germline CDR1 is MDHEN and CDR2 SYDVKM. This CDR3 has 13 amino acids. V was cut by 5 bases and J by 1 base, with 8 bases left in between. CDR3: CASSPPWNTEAFF. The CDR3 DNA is TGTGCCAGCAGTCCCCCGTGGAACACTGAAGCTTTCTTT.

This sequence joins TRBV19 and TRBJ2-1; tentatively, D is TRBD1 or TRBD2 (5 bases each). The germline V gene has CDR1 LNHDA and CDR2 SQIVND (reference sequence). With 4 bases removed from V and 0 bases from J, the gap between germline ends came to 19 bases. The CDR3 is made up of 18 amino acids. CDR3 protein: CASSNWSGYGASYNEQFF. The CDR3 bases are TGTGCCAGTAGTAATTGGTCGGGGTATGGGGCCTCCTACAATGAGCAGTTCTTC.